This T cell receptor beta chain derives from a study of blood T cell repertoires in COVID-19. The wider study: There were acute and convalescent COVID-19 samples, and they came from the United States, Italy and Spain. T cells, B-cell-depleted T cells, or PBMCs supplied cDNA or gDNA.

Per the authors' pipeline: Quantification of nucleated cells was approximated via reference gene primer amplification. Sequencing used immunoSEQ multiplex PCR; TCRdb keeps in-frame clones, though not all of them. V, J and clone size are those of that table, while D and trimming were read from the DNA. The sample yields about 180,000 clones, 60% to 80% seen once. The germline V and J ends were trimmed by 5 bases and 5 bases, with 15 bases remaining between them. Germline CDR1 reads SGHTA; CDR2 reads FQGNSA. This CDR3 has 14 residues. The sequence was collected from an older woman with acute or convalescent COVID-19. Sequencing input: peripheral blood. The rearrangement links TRBV7-2 to TRBJ2-5; D remains ambiguous. CDR3 DNA sequence: TGTGCCAGCAGCCTCTCGTCAAGCCTCGAGACCCAGTACTTC. Protein sequence: CASSLSSSLETQYF.